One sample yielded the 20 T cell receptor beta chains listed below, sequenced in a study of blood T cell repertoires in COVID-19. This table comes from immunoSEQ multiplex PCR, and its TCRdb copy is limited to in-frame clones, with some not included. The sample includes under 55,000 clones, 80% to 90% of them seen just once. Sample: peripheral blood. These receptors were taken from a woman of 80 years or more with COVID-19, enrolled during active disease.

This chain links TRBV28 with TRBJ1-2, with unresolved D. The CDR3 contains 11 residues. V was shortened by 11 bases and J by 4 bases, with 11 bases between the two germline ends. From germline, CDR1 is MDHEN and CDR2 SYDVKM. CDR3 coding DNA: TGTGCCGTGCGGGAAGTCTATGGCTACACCTTC. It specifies CAVREVYGYTF.

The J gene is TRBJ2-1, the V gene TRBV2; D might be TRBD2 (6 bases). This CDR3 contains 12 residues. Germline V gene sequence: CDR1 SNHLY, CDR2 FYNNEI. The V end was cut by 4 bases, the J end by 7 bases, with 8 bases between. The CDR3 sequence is CASSAAGNEQFF. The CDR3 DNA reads TGTGCCAGCAGTGCTGCGGGGAATGAGCAGTTCTTC.

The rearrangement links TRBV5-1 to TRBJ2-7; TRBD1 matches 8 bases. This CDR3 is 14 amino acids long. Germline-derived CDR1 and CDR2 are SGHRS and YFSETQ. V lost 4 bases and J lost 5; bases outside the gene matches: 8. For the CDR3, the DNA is TGCGCCAGCAGCCTAACAGGGGGTAGGGACGAGCAGTACTTC. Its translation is CASSLTGGRDEQYF. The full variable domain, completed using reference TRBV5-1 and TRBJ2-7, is KAGVTQTPRYLIKTRGQQVTLSCSPISGHRSVSWYQQTPGQGLQFLFEYFSETQRNKGNFPGRFSGRQFSNSRSEMNVSTLELGDSALYLCASSLTGGRDEQYFGPGTRLTVT.

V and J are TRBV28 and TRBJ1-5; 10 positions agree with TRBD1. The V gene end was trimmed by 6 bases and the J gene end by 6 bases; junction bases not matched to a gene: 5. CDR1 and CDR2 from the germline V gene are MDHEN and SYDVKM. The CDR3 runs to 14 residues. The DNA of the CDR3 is TGTGCCAGCAGCTTGACAGGGGGCGGTCAGCCCCAGCATTTT. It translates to CASSLTGGGQPQHF.

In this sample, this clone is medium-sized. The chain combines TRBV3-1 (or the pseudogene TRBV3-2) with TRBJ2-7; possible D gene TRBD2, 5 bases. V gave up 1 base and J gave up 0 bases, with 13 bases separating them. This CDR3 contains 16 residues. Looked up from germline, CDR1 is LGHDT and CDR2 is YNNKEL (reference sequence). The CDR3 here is CASSQVVATHSYEQYF. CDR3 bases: TGTGCCAGCAGCCAAGTTGTAGCGACCCACTCCTACGAGCAGTACTTC.

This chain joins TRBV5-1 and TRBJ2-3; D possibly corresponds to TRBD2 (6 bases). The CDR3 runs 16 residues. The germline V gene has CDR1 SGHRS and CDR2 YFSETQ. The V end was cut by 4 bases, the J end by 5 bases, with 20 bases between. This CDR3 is CASSHPAGPEGDTQYF. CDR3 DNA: TGCGCCAGCAGCCACCCCGCGGGACCCGAGGGAGATACGCAGTATTTT. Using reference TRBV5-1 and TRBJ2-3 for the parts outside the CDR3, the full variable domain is KAGVTQTPRYLIKTRGQQVTLSCSPISGHRSVSWYQQTPGQGLQFLFEYFSETQRNKGNFPGRFSGRQFSNSRSEMNVSTLELGDSALYLCASSHPAGPEGDTQYFGPGTRLTVL.

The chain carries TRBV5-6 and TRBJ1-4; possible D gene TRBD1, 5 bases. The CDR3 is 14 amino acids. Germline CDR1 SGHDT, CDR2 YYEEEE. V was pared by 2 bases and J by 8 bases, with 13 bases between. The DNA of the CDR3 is TGTGCCAGCAGCTTCTGGGGGAGGGAAGAAAAACTGTTTTTT. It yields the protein CASSFWGREEKLFF.

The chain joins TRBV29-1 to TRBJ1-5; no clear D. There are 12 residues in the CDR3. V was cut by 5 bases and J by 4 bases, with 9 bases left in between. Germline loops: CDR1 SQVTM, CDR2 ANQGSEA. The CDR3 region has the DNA TGCAGCGTTAGCGGACTAAATCAGCCCCAGCATTTT. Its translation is CSVSGLNQPQHF.

CDR3 residues: CASRLAGSRGETQYF. Written as DNA, the CDR3 is TGCGCCAGCAGACTAGCGGGGTCGCGCGGGGAGACCCAGTACTTC. V gene TRBV5-1 combines with J gene TRBJ2-5, with 10 positions matching TRBD2. The CDR3 contains 15 residues. Germline trimming cut 5 bases from V and 5 bases from J; bases unmatched to any gene: 9. Germline V lookup: CDR1 SGHRS, CDR2 YFSETQ.

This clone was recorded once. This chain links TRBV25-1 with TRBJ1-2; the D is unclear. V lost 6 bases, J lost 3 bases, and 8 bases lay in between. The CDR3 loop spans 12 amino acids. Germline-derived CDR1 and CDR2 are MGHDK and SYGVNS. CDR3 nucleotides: TGTGCCAGCAGCCAGTACGACTATGGCTACACCTTC. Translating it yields CASSQYDYGYTF.

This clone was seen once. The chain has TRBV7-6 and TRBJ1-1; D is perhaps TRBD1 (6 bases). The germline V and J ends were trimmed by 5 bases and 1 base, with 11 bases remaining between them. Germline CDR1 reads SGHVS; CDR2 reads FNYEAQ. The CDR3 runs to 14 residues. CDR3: CASSTRTANTEAFF. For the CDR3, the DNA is TGTGCCAGCAGCACCCGGACAGCGAACACTGAAGCTTTCTTT.

The DNA for the CDR3 is TGTGCCAGTAGTACTTCAGGGGGTTCTGGGGCCAACGTCCTGACTTTC. The encoded protein is CASSTSGGSGANVLTF. The chain carries TRBV19 and TRBJ2-6; 7 bases are a match to TRBD1. V was clipped by 4 bases and J by 1 base; unmatched bases: 4. Germline V lookup: CDR1 LNHDA, CDR2 SQIVND (reference sequence). This CDR3 is 16 amino acids long.

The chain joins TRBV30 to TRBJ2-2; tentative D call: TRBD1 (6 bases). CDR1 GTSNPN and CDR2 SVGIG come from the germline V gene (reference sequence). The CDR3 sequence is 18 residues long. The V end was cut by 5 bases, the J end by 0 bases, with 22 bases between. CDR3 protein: CAWGPGHTFPSNTGELFF. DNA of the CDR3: TGTGCCTGGGGACCGGGACACACGTTCCCCTCGAACACCGGGGAGCTGTTTTTT.

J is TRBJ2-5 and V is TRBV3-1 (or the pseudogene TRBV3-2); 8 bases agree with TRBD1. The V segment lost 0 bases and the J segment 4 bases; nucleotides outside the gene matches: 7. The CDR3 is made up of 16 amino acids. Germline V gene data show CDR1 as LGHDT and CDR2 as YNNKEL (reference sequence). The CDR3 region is CASSQDPGGLGETQYF. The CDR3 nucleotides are TGTGCCAGCAGCCAAGATCCAGGGGGCCTAGGAGAGACCCAGTACTTC.

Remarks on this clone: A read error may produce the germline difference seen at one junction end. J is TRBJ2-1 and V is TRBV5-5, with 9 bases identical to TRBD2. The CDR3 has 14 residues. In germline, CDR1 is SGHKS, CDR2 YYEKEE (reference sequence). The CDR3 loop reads CASTLTSGHNEQFF. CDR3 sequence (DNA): TGTGCCAGCACCTTGACTAGCGGCCACAATGAGCAGTTCTTC. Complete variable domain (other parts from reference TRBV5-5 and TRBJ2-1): DAGVTQSPTHLIKTRGQQVTLRCSPISGHKSVSWYQQVLGQGPQFIFQYYEKEERGRGNFPDRFSARQFPNYSSELNVNALLLGDSALYLCASTLTSGHNEQFFGPGTRLTVL.

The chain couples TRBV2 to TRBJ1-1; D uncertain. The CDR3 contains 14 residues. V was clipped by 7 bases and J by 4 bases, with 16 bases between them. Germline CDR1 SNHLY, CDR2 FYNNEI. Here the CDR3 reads CASTPGVGRTEAFF. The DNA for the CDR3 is TGTGCCAGCACCCCCGGGGTCGGGCGCACTGAAGCTTTCTTT.

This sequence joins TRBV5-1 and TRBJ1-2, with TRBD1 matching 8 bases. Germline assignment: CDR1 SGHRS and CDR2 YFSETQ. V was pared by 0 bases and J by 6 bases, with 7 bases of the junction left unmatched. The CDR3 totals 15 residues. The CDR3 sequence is CASSLAPGGADGYTF. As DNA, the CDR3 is TGCGCCAGCAGCTTGGCACCAGGGGGCGCGGATGGCTACACCTTC.

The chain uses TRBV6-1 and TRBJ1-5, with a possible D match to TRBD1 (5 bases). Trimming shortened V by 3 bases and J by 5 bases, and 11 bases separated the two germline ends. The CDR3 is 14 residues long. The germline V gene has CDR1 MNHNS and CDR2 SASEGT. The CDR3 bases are TGTGCCAGCAGTGATCGGGGGGATCATCAGCCCCAGCATTTT. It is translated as CASSDRGDHQPQHF.

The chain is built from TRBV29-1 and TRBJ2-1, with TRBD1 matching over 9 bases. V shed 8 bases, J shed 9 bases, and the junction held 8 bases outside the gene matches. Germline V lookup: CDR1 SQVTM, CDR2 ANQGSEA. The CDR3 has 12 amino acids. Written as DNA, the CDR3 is TGCAGCACCGGGACAGGGTGGGCTGAGCAGTTCTTC. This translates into CSTGTGWAEQFF.

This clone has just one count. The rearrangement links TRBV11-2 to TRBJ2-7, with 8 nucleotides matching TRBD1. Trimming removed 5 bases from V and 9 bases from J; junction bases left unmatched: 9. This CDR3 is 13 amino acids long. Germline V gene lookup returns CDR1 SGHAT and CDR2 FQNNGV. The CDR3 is CASSADRVNLQYF. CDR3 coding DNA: TGTGCCAGCAGCGCGGACAGGGTGAACTTGCAGTACTTC.